A selection of T cell receptor beta chains follows, all from one sample in a study of blood T cell repertoires in COVID-19. Method: immunoSEQ multiplex PCR; TCRdb's copy keeps in-frame clones and lacks some. Of 140,000 to 150,000 clones in the sample, approximately 87% were seen once. The material sequenced was peripheral blood. These receptors were obtained from a human donor in a cohort sampled during active COVID-19. The CDR3 runs from the conserved cysteine through the conserved F or W. Each record gives: V gene, D gene, J gene, clone size, CDR3 length, CDR3 protein, CDR3 DNA. The D gene is left open where the match is weak. Expanded clones get a size class; other rows say once, few or many, or leave the size out.

V gene: TRBV5-1
D gene: TRBD1
J gene: TRBJ2-5
clone size: NA
CDR3 length: 15
CDR3 protein: CASTPWDRGGETQYF
CDR3 DNA: TGCGCCAGCACCCCTTGGGACAGGGGAGGGGAGACCCAGTACTTC

V gene: TRBV9
D gene: TRBD2
J gene: TRBJ2-1
clone size: NA
CDR3 length: 14
CDR3 protein: CASSTSGSNNEQFF
CDR3 DNA: TGTGCCAGCAGCACTAGCGGGAGCAACAATGAGCAGTTCTTC

V gene: TRBV29-1
D gene: NA
J gene: TRBJ1-2
clone size: NA
CDR3 length: 13
CDR3 protein: CSVENPITGGYTF
CDR3 DNA: TGCAGCGTTGAAAACCCAATTACAGGCGGCTACACCTTC

V gene: TRBV27
D gene: NA
J gene: TRBJ2-5
clone size: NA
CDR3 length: 15
CDR3 protein: CASSPSRPRGETQYF
CDR3 DNA: TGTGCCAGCAGTCCTTCCCGTCCCAGGGGAGAGACCCAGTACTTC

V gene: TRBV10-3
D gene: TRBD1
J gene: TRBJ2-7
clone size: NA
CDR3 length: 15
CDR3 protein: CAISQSGDRAYEQYF
CDR3 DNA: TGTGCCATCAGTCAAAGCGGAGACAGGGCCTACGAGCAGTACTTC

V gene: TRBV10-1
D gene: NA
J gene: TRBJ1-2
clone size: few
CDR3 length: 13
CDR3 protein: CASRTGNYYGYTF
CDR3 DNA: TGCGCCAGCAGAACAGGGAATTACTATGGCTACACCTTC

V gene: TRBV27
D gene: NA
J gene: TRBJ1-1
clone size: NA
CDR3 length: 13
CDR3 protein: CASSLEGWTEAFF
CDR3 DNA: TGTGCCAGCAGTTTAGAGGGTTGGACTGAAGCTTTCTTT

V gene: TRBV14
D gene: NA
J gene: TRBJ2-2
clone size: NA
CDR3 length: 16
CDR3 protein: CASARRQTRRHGELFF
CDR3 DNA: TGTGCCAGCGCACGAAGACAGACCCGGCGGCACGGGGAGCTGTTTTTT

V gene: TRBV5-1
D gene: NA
J gene: TRBJ1-2
clone size: once
CDR3 length: 12
CDR3 protein: CASSLGGFGYTF
CDR3 DNA: TGCGCCAGCAGCTTGGGAGGTTTCGGCTACACCTTC

V gene: TRBV19
D gene: TRBD1
J gene: TRBJ2-5
clone size: NA
CDR3 length: 15
CDR3 protein: CASSIDGTGVGTQYF
CDR3 DNA: TGTGCCAGTAGTATAGACGGGACAGGGGTAGGGACCCAGTACTTC

V gene: TRBV7-9
D gene: TRBD1
J gene: TRBJ2-1
clone size: NA
CDR3 length: 13
CDR3 protein: CASNPGQGNEQFF
CDR3 DNA: TGTGCCAGCAACCCGGGACAGGGCAATGAGCAGTTCTTC

V gene: TRBV5-1
D gene: TRBD2
J gene: TRBJ2-5
clone size: NA
CDR3 length: 15
CDR3 protein: CASSFGTSGQETQYF
CDR3 DNA: TGCGCCAGCAGCTTCGGGACTAGCGGGCAAGAGACCCAGTACTTC

V gene: TRBV7-2
D gene: NA
J gene: TRBJ2-3
clone size: NA
CDR3 length: 14
CDR3 protein: CASSPGPTTDTQYF
CDR3 DNA: TGTGCCAGCAGCCCAGGGCCCACCACAGATACGCAGTATTTT

V gene: TRBV19
D gene: NA
J gene: TRBJ2-1
clone size: NA
CDR3 length: 15
CDR3 protein: CASSIGGEYYNEQFF
CDR3 DNA: TGTGCCAGTAGTATCGGGGGAGAGTACTACAATGAGCAGTTCTTC

V gene: TRBV6-6
D gene: TRBD2
J gene: TRBJ2-1
clone size: NA
CDR3 length: 16
CDR3 protein: CASSYSILAGDNEQFF
CDR3 DNA: TGTGCCAGCAGTTACTCGATCCTAGCGGGAGACAATGAGCAGTTCTTC

V gene: TRBV5-1
D gene: TRBD2
J gene: TRBJ2-5
clone size: NA
CDR3 length: 17
CDR3 protein: CASSLDPSGGIQETQYF
CDR3 DNA: TGCGCCAGCAGCTTGGACCCTAGCGGGGGGATCCAAGAGACCCAGTACTTC

V gene: TRBV5-1
D gene: TRBD1
J gene: TRBJ2-1
clone size: few
CDR3 length: 14
CDR3 protein: CASSPGQGWNEQFF
CDR3 DNA: TGCGCCAGCAGCCCTGGACAGGGTTGGAATGAGCAGTTCTTC

V gene: TRBV29-1
D gene: TRBD2
J gene: TRBJ2-1
clone size: NA
CDR3 length: 13
CDR3 protein: CSGLAGAYNEQFF
CDR3 DNA: TGCAGCGGACTAGCGGGAGCTTACAATGAGCAGTTCTTC

V gene: TRBV11-3
D gene: NA
J gene: TRBJ2-5
clone size: NA
CDR3 length: 17
CDR3 protein: CASSFGGRTGGEETQYF
CDR3 DNA: TGTGCCAGCAGCTTCGGGGGGCGGACCGGGGGCGAAGAGACCCAGTACTTC

V gene: TRBV5-5
D gene: TRBD1
J gene: TRBJ2-1
clone size: NA
CDR3 length: 15
CDR3 protein: CASSLKGQGQSEQFF
CDR3 DNA: TGTGCCAGCAGCTTAAAAGGACAGGGCCAAAGTGAGCAGTTCTTC

V gene: TRBV10-3
D gene: NA
J gene: TRBJ2-7
clone size: NA
CDR3 length: 15
CDR3 protein: CAISDGSGVGYEQYF
CDR3 DNA: TGTGCCATCAGTGACGGTTCGGGAGTAGGATACGAGCAGTACTTC

V gene: TRBV6-2/TRBV6-3
D gene: TRBD1
J gene: TRBJ1-1
clone size: NA
CDR3 length: 12
CDR3 protein: CASSRTGTEAFF
CDR3 DNA: TGTGCCAGCAGCCGGACAGGCACTGAAGCTTTCTTT

V gene: TRBV7-9
D gene: NA
J gene: TRBJ1-1
clone size: NA
CDR3 length: 13
CDR3 protein: CASSLTVNTEAFF
CDR3 DNA: TGTGCCAGCAGCTTAACAGTAAACACTGAAGCTTTCTTT

V gene: TRBV7-2
D gene: TRBD1
J gene: TRBJ1-1
clone size: NA
CDR3 length: 14
CDR3 protein: CASSAGTANTEAFF
CDR3 DNA: TGTGCCAGCAGCGCAGGGACAGCAAACACTGAAGCTTTCTTT

V gene: TRBV12-3/TRBV12-4
D gene: NA
J gene: TRBJ2-1
clone size: NA
CDR3 length: 12
CDR3 protein: CASSPVNGGQFF
CDR3 DNA: TGTGCCAGCAGCCCCGTTAACGGGGGGCAGTTCTTC

V gene: TRBV19
D gene: TRBD2
J gene: TRBJ2-7
clone size: NA
CDR3 length: 16
CDR3 protein: CASSRGLAGSSYEQYF
CDR3 DNA: TGTGCCAGTAGTAGGGGCCTAGCGGGGAGCTCCTACGAGCAGTACTTC

V gene: TRBV5-6
D gene: NA
J gene: TRBJ2-5
clone size: NA
CDR3 length: 15
CDR3 protein: CASSLAPNRQETQYF
CDR3 DNA: TGTGCCAGCAGCTTAGCACCCAATCGTCAAGAGACCCAGTACTTC

V gene: TRBV13
D gene: TRBD1
J gene: TRBJ2-7
clone size: NA
CDR3 length: 15
CDR3 protein: CASSKTGEISYEQYF
CDR3 DNA: TGTGCCAGCAGCAAGACAGGGGAAATCTCCTACGAGCAGTACTTC

V gene: TRBV7-9
D gene: TRBD1
J gene: TRBJ2-7
clone size: NA
CDR3 length: 13
CDR3 protein: CASTAGTGTEQYF
CDR3 DNA: TGTGCCAGCACCGCCGGGACAGGGACCGAGCAGTACTTC

V gene: TRBV6-5
D gene: TRBD2
J gene: TRBJ2-5
clone size: NA
CDR3 length: 15
CDR3 protein: CASSPLAGNQETQYF
CDR3 DNA: TGTGCCAGCAGCCCACTAGCGGGGAACCAAGAGACCCAGTACTTC

V gene: TRBV19
D gene: TRBD2
J gene: TRBJ2-2
clone size: NA
CDR3 length: 16
CDR3 protein: CASKRLAGEYTGELFF
CDR3 DNA: TGTGCCAGTAAACGACTAGCGGGGGAATACACCGGGGAGCTGTTTTTT

V gene: TRBV19
D gene: TRBD1
J gene: TRBJ1-2
clone size: NA
CDR3 length: 14
CDR3 protein: CASRRTGINYGYTF
CDR3 DNA: TGTGCCAGTAGGCGGACAGGGATAAACTATGGCTACACCTTC

V gene: TRBV3-1/TRBV3-2
D gene: TRBD2
J gene: TRBJ2-3
clone size: NA
CDR3 length: 13
CDR3 protein: CASSLAGRDTQYF
CDR3 DNA: TGTGCCAGCAGCCTAGCGGGGAGGGATACGCAGTATTTT

V gene: TRBV18
D gene: NA
J gene: TRBJ2-2
clone size: NA
CDR3 length: 14
CDR3 protein: CASSGSANTGELFF
CDR3 DNA: TGTGCCAGCTCAGGGAGCGCGAACACCGGGGAGCTGTTTTTT

V gene: TRBV6-5
D gene: TRBD1
J gene: TRBJ1-3
clone size: NA
CDR3 length: 16
CDR3 protein: CASSSGDRIYGNTIYF
CDR3 DNA: TGTGCCAGCAGTTCTGGGGACAGGATATATGGAAACACCATATATTTT

V gene: TRBV7-2
D gene: TRBD2
J gene: TRBJ2-1
clone size: NA
CDR3 length: 15
CDR3 protein: CASSSTGLASSEQFF
CDR3 DNA: TGTGCCAGCAGCTCGACGGGACTAGCTTCTAGTGAGCAGTTCTTC

V gene: TRBV18
D gene: TRBD2
J gene: TRBJ2-3
clone size: NA
CDR3 length: 19
CDR3 protein: CASSQNSLAGTPGTDTQYF
CDR3 DNA: TGTGCCAGCTCACAGAATTCGCTAGCGGGGACTCCAGGGACAGATACGCAGTATTTT

V gene: TRBV21-1
D gene: NA
J gene: TRBJ1-5
clone size: NA
CDR3 length: 17
CDR3 protein: CASSKEQGGKSNQPQHF
CDR3 DNA: TGTGCCAGCAGCAAAGAACAGGGGGGGAAGAGCAATCAGCCCCAGCATTTT

V gene: TRBV4-3
D gene: NA
J gene: TRBJ2-6
clone size: NA
CDR3 length: 15
CDR3 protein: CASSQGQPGANVLTF
CDR3 DNA: TGCGCCAGCAGCCAAGGACAACCTGGGGCCAACGTCCTGACTTTC

V gene: TRBV19
D gene: NA
J gene: TRBJ2-2
clone size: few
CDR3 length: 15
CDR3 protein: CASFGGLSVTGELFF
CDR3 DNA: TGTGCCAGCTTCGGGGGGCTGTCGGTCACCGGGGAGCTGTTTTTT

V gene: TRBV7-2
D gene: NA
J gene: TRBJ1-4
clone size: NA
CDR3 length: 16
CDR3 protein: CASSPTYRATNEKLFF
CDR3 DNA: TGTGCCAGCAGCCCCACTTACAGAGCAACTAATGAAAAACTGTTTTTT

V gene: TRBV5-6
D gene: NA
J gene: TRBJ1-3
clone size: NA
CDR3 length: 17
CDR3 protein: CASSFLSRVVSGNTIYF
CDR3 DNA: TGTGCCAGCAGCTTCCTCTCCAGGGTAGTCTCTGGAAACACCATATATTTT

V gene: TRBV11-3
D gene: TRBD1
J gene: TRBJ2-1
clone size: NA
CDR3 length: 16
CDR3 protein: CASSLGSRGSYNEQFF
CDR3 DNA: TGTGCCAGCAGCTTAGGTAGCAGGGGGTCCTACAATGAGCAGTTCTTC

V gene: TRBV7-2
D gene: NA
J gene: TRBJ2-4
clone size: NA
CDR3 length: 15
CDR3 protein: CASSVGGLAKNIQYF
CDR3 DNA: TGTGCCAGCAGTGTGGGCGGACTAGCCAAAAACATTCAGTACTTC